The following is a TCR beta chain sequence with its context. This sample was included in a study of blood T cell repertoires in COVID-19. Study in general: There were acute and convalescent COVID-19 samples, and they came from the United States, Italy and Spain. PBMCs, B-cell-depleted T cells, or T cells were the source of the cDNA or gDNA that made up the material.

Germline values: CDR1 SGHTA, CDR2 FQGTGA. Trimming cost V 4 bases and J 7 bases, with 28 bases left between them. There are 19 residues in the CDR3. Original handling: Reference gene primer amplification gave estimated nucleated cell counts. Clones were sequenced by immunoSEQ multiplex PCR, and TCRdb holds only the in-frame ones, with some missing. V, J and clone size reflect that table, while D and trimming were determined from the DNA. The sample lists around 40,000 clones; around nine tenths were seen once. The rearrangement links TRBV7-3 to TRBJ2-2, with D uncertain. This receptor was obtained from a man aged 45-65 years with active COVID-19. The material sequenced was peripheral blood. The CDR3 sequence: CASSYSPSWSATFDGELFF. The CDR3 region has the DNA TGTGCCAGCAGCTACTCCCCTTCTTGGAGCGCAACATTTGACGGGGAGCTGTTTTTT.